This T cell receptor (beta chain) was observed in a study of glioma-infiltrating T cells. Points on this clonotype: Just one base apart from a much larger clone, this may be a read error.

The germline V and J ends were trimmed by 6 bases and 7 bases, with 19 bases remaining between them. Germline values: CDR1 DFQATT, CDR2 SNEGSKA (reference sequence). The CDR3 loop spans 14 amino acids. TCR alpha and beta CDR3 regions were amplified from RNA using iRepertoire nested multiplex PCR. TCRdb re-called the multiplex PCR reads through MiXCR, storing one row per CDR3 protein. The sample records under 200,000 distinct CDR3 sequences, around 40% being singletons. This clonotype was sampled from a human donor with low-grade glioma or glioblastoma, undergoing nonglioma brain surgery, or in good health (not recorded which). Specimen: glioma tissue, nonneoplastic brain tissue, or PBMCs (not recorded which). The chain recombines TRBV20-1 with TRBJ2-1, with no clear D. CDR3 amino acids: CSAHPWASKNEQFF. The CDR3 region has the DNA TGCAGTGCCCATCCCTGGGCCTCGAAAAATGAGCAGTTCTTC.